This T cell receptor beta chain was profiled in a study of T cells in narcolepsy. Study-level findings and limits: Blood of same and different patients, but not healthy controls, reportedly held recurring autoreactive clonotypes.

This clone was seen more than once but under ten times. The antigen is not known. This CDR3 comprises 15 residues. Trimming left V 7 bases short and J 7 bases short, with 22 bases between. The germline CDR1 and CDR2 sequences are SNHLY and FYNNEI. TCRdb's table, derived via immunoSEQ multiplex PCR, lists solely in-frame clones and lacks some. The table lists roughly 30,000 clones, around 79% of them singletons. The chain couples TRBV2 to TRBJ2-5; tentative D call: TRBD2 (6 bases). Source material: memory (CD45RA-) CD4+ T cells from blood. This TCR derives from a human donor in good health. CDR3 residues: CASTPTGGPSGTQYF. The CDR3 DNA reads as TGTGCCAGCACCCCGACCGGGGGTCCATCGGGGACCCAGTACTTC.